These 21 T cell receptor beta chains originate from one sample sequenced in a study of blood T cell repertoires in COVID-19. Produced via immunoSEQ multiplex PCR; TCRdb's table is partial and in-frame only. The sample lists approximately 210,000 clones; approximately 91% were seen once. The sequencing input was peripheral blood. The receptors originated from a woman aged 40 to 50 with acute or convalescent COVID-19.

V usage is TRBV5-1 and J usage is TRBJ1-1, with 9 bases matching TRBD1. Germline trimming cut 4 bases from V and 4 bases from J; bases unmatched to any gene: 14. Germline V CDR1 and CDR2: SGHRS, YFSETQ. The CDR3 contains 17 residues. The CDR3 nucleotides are TGCGCCAGCAGCCGAACAGGGGGCGCGGCATCTATCACTGAAGCTTTCTTT. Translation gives CASSRTGGAASITEAFF.

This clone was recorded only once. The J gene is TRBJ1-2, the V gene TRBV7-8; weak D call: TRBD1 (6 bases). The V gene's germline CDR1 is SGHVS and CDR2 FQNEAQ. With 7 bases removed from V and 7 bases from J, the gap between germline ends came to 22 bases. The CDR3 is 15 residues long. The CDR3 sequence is CASNEGGPVSGGYTF. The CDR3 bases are TGTGCCAGCAACGAAGGGGGACCGGTTTCTGGTGGCTACACCTTC.

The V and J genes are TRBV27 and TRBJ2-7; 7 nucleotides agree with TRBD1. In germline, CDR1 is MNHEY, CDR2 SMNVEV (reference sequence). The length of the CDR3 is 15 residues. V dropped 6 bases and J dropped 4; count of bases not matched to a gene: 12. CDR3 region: CASRRQGPDRYEQYV. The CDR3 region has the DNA TGTGCCAGCAGGAGACAGGGCCCGGATCGGTACGAGCAGTACGTC.

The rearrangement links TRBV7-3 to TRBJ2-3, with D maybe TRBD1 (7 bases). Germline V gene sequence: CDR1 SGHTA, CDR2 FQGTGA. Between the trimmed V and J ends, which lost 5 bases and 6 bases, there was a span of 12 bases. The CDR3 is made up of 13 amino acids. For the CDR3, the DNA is TGTGCCAGCAGCCAGGGGGGCCTGGATACGCAGTATTTT. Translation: CASSQGGLDTQYF. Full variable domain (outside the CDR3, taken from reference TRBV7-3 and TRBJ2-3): GAGVSQTPSNKVTEKGKYVELRCDPISGHTALYWYRQSLGQGPEFLIYFQGTGAADDSGLPNDRFFAVRPEGSVSTLKIQRTERGDSAVYLCASSQGGLDTQYFGPGTRLTVL.

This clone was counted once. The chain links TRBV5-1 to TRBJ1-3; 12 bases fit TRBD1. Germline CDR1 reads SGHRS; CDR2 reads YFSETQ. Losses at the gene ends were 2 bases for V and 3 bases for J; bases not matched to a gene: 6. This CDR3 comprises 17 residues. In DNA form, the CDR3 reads TGCGCCAGCAGCTTCGGGACAGGGGGCGTTAATGGAAACACCATATATTTT. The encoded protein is CASSFGTGGVNGNTIYF.

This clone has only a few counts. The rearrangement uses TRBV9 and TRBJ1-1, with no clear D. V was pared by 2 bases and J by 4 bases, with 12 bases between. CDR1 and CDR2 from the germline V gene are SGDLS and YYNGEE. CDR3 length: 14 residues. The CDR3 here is CASSVAPSSTEAFF. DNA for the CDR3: TGTGCCAGCAGCGTCGCCCCTTCTAGCACTGAAGCTTTCTTT.

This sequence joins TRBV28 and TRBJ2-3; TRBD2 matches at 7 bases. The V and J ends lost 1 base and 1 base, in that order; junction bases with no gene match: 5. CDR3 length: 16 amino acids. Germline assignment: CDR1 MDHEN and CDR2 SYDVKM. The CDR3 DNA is TGTGCCAGCAGTTTATTTGGGGGGGAGGGCACAGATACGCAGTATTTT. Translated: CASSLFGGEGTDTQYF.

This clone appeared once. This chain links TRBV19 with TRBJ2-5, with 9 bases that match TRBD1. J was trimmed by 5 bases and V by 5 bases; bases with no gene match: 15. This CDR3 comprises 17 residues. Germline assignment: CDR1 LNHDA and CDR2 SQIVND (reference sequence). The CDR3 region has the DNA TGTGCCAGTAGTGAACCGGGACAGGGATTCTTAGGCGAGACCCAGTACTTC. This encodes CASSEPGQGFLGETQYF. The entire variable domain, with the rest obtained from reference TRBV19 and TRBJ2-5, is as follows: DGGITQSPKYLFRKEGQNVTLSCEQNLNHDAMYWYRQDPGQGLRLIYYSQIVNDFQKGDIAEGYSVSREKKESFPLTVTSAQKNPTAFYLCASSEPGQGFLGETQYFGPGTRLLVL.

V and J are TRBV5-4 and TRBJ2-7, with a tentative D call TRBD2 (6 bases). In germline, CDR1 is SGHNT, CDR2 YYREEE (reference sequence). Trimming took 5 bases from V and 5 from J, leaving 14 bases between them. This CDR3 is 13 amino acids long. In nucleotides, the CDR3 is TGTGCCAGCAGTTCCCAGGGAGGCAACGAGCAGTACGTC. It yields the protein CASSSQGGNEQYV.

CDR3 DNA: TGCGCCAGCAGTTCCGGGACTAGCGGGGGGGCAGGCACCTACAATGAGCAGTTCTTC. Amino acids: CASSSGTSGGAGTYNEQFF. This chain connects TRBV10-2 to TRBJ2-1; TRBD2 aligns across 16 bases. CDR1 is WSHSY, CDR2 SAAADI, per germline. Trimming took 5 bases from V and 2 from J; bases not matched to a gene: 9. The CDR3 consists of 19 residues.

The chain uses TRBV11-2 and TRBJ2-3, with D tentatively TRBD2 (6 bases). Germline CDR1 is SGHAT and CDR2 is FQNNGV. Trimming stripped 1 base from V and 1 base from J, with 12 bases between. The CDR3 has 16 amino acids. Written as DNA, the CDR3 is TGTGCCAGCAGCTTAGGGCGATCGGGGGGCACAGATACGCAGTATTTT. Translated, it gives CASSLGRSGGTDTQYF.

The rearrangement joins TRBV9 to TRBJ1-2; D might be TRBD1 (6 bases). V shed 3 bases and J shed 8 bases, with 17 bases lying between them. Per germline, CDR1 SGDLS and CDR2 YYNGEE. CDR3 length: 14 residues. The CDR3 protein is CASSGGQRSGGYTF. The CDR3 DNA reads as TGTGCCAGCAGCGGCGGACAGCGTTCGGGAGGCTACACCTTC.

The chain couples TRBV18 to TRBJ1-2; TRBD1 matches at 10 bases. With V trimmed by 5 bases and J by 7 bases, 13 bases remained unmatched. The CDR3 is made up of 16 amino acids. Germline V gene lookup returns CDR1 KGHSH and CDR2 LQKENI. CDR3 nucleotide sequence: TGTGCCAGCTCATTCGGGGACAGGGGACCTTCTGGTGGCTACACCTTC. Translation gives CASSFGDRGPSGGYTF.

The CDR3 DNA reads as TGTGCCAGCACTCCCTACGTCGGACAGGGGAACACTGAAGCTTTCTTT. This codes for CASTPYVGQGNTEAFF. J is TRBJ1-1 and V is TRBV28, with TRBD1 matching 8 bases. The V and J ends lost 7 bases and 1 base, in that order; junction bases with no gene match: 11. The germline CDR1 and CDR2 sequences are MDHEN and SYDVKM. This CDR3 spans 16 amino acids.

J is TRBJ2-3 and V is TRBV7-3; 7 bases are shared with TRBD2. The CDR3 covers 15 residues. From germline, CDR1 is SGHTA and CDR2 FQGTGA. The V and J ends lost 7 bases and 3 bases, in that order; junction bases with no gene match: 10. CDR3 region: CASTLGGTLTDTQYF. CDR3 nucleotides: TGTGCCAGCACCTTGGGGGGGACCCTAACAGATACGCAGTATTTT.

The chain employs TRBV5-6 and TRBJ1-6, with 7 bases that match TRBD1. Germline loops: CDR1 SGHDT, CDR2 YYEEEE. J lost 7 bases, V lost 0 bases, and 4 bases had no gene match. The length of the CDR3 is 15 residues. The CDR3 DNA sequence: TGTGCCAGCAGCTTGGGGGACAGAGAGAATTCACCCCTCCACTTT. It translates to CASSLGDRENSPLHF.

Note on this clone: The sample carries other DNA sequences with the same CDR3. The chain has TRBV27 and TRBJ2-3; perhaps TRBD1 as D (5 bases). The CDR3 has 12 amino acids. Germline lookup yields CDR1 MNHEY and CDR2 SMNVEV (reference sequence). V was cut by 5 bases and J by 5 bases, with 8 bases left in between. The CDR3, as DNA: TGTGCCAGCAGTCGGCAGGGAGATACGCAGTATTTT. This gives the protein CASSRQGDTQYF.

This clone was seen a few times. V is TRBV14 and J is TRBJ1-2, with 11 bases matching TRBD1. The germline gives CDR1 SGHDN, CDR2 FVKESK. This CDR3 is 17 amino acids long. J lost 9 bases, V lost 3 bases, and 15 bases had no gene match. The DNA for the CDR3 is TGTGCCAGCAGCCACCTACAGGCCGGGACAGGGGGACCAAGCTACACCTTC. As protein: CASSHLQAGTGGPSYTF. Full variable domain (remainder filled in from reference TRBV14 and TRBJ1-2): EAGVTQFPSHSVIEKGQTVTLRCDPISGHDNLYWYRRVMGKEIKFLLHFVKESKQDESGMPNNRFLAERTGGTYSTLKVQPAELEDSGVYFCASSHLQAGTGGPSYTFGSGTRLTVV.

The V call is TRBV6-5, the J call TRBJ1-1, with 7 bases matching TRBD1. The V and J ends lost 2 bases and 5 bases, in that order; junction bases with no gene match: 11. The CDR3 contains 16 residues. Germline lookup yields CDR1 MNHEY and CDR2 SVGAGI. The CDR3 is CASSYPKQGLGTEAFF. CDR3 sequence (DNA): TGTGCCAGCAGTTACCCCAAACAGGGGTTGGGGACTGAAGCTTTCTTT.

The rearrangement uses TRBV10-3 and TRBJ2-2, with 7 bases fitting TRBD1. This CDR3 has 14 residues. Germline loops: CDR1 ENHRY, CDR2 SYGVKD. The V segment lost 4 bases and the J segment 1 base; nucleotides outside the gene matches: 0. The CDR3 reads CAISGQGNTGELFF. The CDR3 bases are TGTGCCATCAGTGGACAGGGGAACACCGGGGAGCTGTTTTTT.

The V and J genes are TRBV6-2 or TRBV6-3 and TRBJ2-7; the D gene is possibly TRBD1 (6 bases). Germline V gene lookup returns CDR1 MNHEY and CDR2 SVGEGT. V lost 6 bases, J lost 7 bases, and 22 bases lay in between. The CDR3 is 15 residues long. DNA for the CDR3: TGTGCCAGCAGCAATGCCAGGGACATCCTTTGGGAGCAGTACGTC. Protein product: CASSNARDILWEQYV.